The rows below give T cell receptor beta chains drawn from one sample of a study of identical twins. TCRdb re-called the 5' RACE reads through MiXCR, storing one row per CDR3 protein. The profile shows 1.5 million to 2 million distinct CDR3 sequences, around 33% of them singletons. Sample: cord blood. The receptors derive from a newborn girl in good health. The CDR3 runs from the conserved cysteine through the conserved F or W. Fields, in order: clone size, V gene, D gene, J gene, CDR3 DNA, CDR3 protein. D genes are given only for firm matches. Clone size is shown for a subset of rows, as once, few, many or a class of expanded clone.

clone size: NA; V gene: TRBV7-2; D gene: NA; J gene: TRBJ2-7; CDR3 DNA: TGTGCCAGCAGCTTATGGGGGTTTAGCTACAATGAGCAGTACTTC; CDR3 protein: CASSLWGFSYNEQYF
clone size: many; V gene: TRBV5-1; D gene: NA; J gene: TRBJ2-4; CDR3 DNA: TGCGCCAGTAGCCCTCAAATGCTAGCCAAAAACATTCAGTACTTC; CDR3 protein: CASSPQMLAKNIQYF
clone size: NA; V gene: TRBV28; D gene: NA; J gene: TRBJ2-7; CDR3 DNA: TGTGCCTGCAGTTTCTCGCTCTCTTGGGGGCGCGAGCAGTACTTC; CDR3 protein: CACSFSLSWGREQYF
clone size: few; V gene: TRBV20-1; D gene: NA; J gene: TRBJ1-1; CDR3 DNA: TGCAGTGCTAGAACGCCTCTTAACACTGAAGCTTTCTTT; CDR3 protein: CSARTPLNTEAFF
clone size: NA; V gene: TRBV3-1; D gene: NA; J gene: TRBJ2-1; CDR3 DNA: TGTGCCAGCAGCCATCGTGAGGTGAATGAGCAGTTCTTC; CDR3 protein: CASSHREVNEQFF
clone size: once; V gene: TRBV7-2; D gene: NA; J gene: TRBJ2-3; CDR3 DNA: TGTGCCAGCAGCCCTGGGCTAGCGCTGGGGACAGATACGCAGTATTTT; CDR3 protein: CASSPGLALGTDTQYF
clone size: few; V gene: TRBV10-3; D gene: NA; J gene: TRBJ1-1; CDR3 DNA: TGTGCCATCAGTGATCCAGGGAAGGACACTGAAGCTTTCTTT; CDR3 protein: CAISDPGKDTEAFF
clone size: few; V gene: TRBV29-1; D gene: TRBD2; J gene: TRBJ2-2; CDR3 DNA: TGCAGCGTTCCCCGGGTCGAACTAGCGGGATTCACCGGGGAGCTGTTTTTT; CDR3 protein: CSVPRVELAGFTGELFF
clone size: once; V gene: TRBV5-1; D gene: TRBD1; J gene: TRBJ1-1; CDR3 DNA: TGCGCCAGCAGCTTGGGCGGACAGGGGGCCCAAGCTTTCTTT; CDR3 protein: CASSLGGQGAQAFF
clone size: NA; V gene: TRBV6-5; D gene: TRBD1; J gene: TRBJ1-1; CDR3 DNA: TGTGCCAGCAGTCCCGGGACAGGGGTAGGCACTGAAGCTTTCTTT; CDR3 protein: CASSPGTGVGTEAFF
clone size: NA; V gene: TRBV20-1; D gene: NA; J gene: TRBJ2-2; CDR3 DNA: TGCAGTGCTAGACGGGGCGGGGAGCTGTTTTTT; CDR3 protein: CSARRGGELFF
clone size: NA; V gene: TRBV18; D gene: NA; J gene: TRBJ2-4; CDR3 DNA: TGTGCCAGCTCACCACAGAGGAAAGTAGCCAAAAACATTCACTACTTC; CDR3 protein: CASSPQRKVAKNIHYF
clone size: NA; V gene: TRBV20-1; D gene: NA; J gene: TRBJ1-2; CDR3 DNA: TGCAGTGCTAGCGGGAGCAGGCGAGGCGGCTACACCTTC; CDR3 protein: CSASGSRRGGYTF
clone size: few; V gene: TRBV20-1; D gene: TRBD2; J gene: TRBJ2-5; CDR3 DNA: TGCAGTGCCTCACTAGCGGGGCTCCACGGGACCCAGTACTTC; CDR3 protein: CSASLAGLHGTQYF
clone size: many; V gene: TRBV11-2; D gene: NA; J gene: TRBJ2-3; CDR3 DNA: TGTGCCAGCAGCTTAGCGACGCACACAGATACGCAGTATTTT; CDR3 protein: CASSLATHTDTQYF
clone size: NA; V gene: TRBV6-5; D gene: NA; J gene: TRBJ2-2; CDR3 DNA: TGTGCCAGCAGTTACCCTGGGGGTTTCTCTGGGAACACCGGGGAGCTGTTTTTT; CDR3 protein: CASSYPGGFSGNTGELFF
clone size: NA; V gene: TRBV18; D gene: NA; J gene: TRBJ2-1; CDR3 DNA: TGTGCCAGCTCACCCCAAACAAGGGGTGTCTACAAGGAGCAGTTCTTC; CDR3 protein: CASSPQTRGVYKEQFF
clone size: NA; V gene: TRBV28; D gene: NA; J gene: TRBJ2-5; CDR3 DNA: TGTGCCAGCAGTTTATTGGCGGGATGGGATAATGAGCAGTACTTC; CDR3 protein: CASSLLAGWDNEQYF
clone size: NA; V gene: TRBV7-7; D gene: TRBD2; J gene: TRBJ2-5; CDR3 DNA: TGTGCCAGCAGCTTAGCTAGCGGGGGGTCCGAGACCCAGTACTTC; CDR3 protein: CASSLASGGSETQYF
clone size: NA; V gene: TRBV5-5; D gene: NA; J gene: TRBJ2-3; CDR3 DNA: TGTGCCAGCAGCTTAGACTCTTTTTCAGATACGCAGTATTTT; CDR3 protein: CASSLDSFSDTQYF
clone size: NA; V gene: TRBV20-1; D gene: NA; J gene: TRBJ2-1; CDR3 DNA: TGCAGTGCTAGAGATGTCGCCTCCTACAATGGTCAGTTCTTC; CDR3 protein: CSARDVASYNGQFF
clone size: few; V gene: TRBV4-2; D gene: NA; J gene: TRBJ1-5; CDR3 DNA: TGTGCCAGCAGCCAAGCTCAGACAGGAACCCATCAGCCCCAGCATTTT; CDR3 protein: CASSQAQTGTHQPQHF
clone size: few; V gene: TRBV10-2; D gene: NA; J gene: TRBJ2-5; CDR3 DNA: TGCGCCAGCAGTGAGGGGGGAAAAGAGACCCAGTACTTC; CDR3 protein: CASSEGGKETQYF
clone size: NA; V gene: TRBV25-1; D gene: TRBD1; J gene: TRBJ2-7; CDR3 DNA: TGTGCCAGCAGTGAAAACAGGGGAGAATCCTACGAGCAGTACTTC; CDR3 protein: CASSENRGESYEQYF
clone size: NA; V gene: TRBV2; D gene: NA; J gene: TRBJ1-5; CDR3 DNA: TGTGCCAGTCGGACGGTAGATAGCAATCAGCCCCAGCATTTT; CDR3 protein: CASRTVDSNQPQHF
clone size: few; V gene: TRBV13; D gene: NA; J gene: TRBJ2-7; CDR3 DNA: TGTGCCAGCAGCTTATATCAGGTGGGGTCCTACGAGCAGTACTTC; CDR3 protein: CASSLYQVGSYEQYF
clone size: NA; V gene: TRBV4-2; D gene: TRBD2; J gene: TRBJ2-3; CDR3 DNA: TGTGCCAGCAGCCAGGGGCTAGCGGGGGGGATAGATACGCAGTATTTT; CDR3 protein: CASSQGLAGGIDTQYF
clone size: few; V gene: TRBV5-8; D gene: TRBD2; J gene: TRBJ2-7; CDR3 DNA: TGTGCCAGCAGACTCAGCGGGAGCATCTCCTACGAGCAGTACTTC; CDR3 protein: CASRLSGSISYEQYF
clone size: few; V gene: TRBV20-1; D gene: TRBD1; J gene: TRBJ2-3; CDR3 DNA: TGCAGTGCTAGGTCAGGGGGTCGAGATACGCAGTATTTT; CDR3 protein: CSARSGGRDTQYF
clone size: few; V gene: TRBV5-1; D gene: TRBD1; J gene: TRBJ1-2; CDR3 DNA: TGCGCCAGCAGCTTTGACAGGGGGACTTATGGCTACACCTTC; CDR3 protein: CASSFDRGTYGYTF
clone size: NA; V gene: TRBV11-2; D gene: TRBD2; J gene: TRBJ2-2; CDR3 DNA: TGTGCCAGCAGCGCCAGGACTAGCGGGATCCCCGGGGAGCTGTTTTTT; CDR3 protein: CASSARTSGIPGELFF
clone size: NA; V gene: TRBV9; D gene: TRBD2; J gene: TRBJ2-3; CDR3 DNA: TGTGCCAGCAGCCCAAAGCTAGCGGGGGGCACAGATACGCAGTATTTT; CDR3 protein: CASSPKLAGGTDTQYF
clone size: NA; V gene: TRBV10-3; D gene: NA; J gene: TRBJ1-1; CDR3 DNA: TGTGCCATCAGGGTGGGCGATGGGTACACTGAAGCTTTCTTT; CDR3 protein: CAIRVGDGYTEAFF
clone size: NA; V gene: TRBV21-1; D gene: NA; J gene: TRBJ1-5; CDR3 DNA: TGTGCCAGCAGCAGGACAGGGGAAGTGAATCAGCCCCAGCATTTT; CDR3 protein: CASSRTGEVNQPQHF
clone size: many; V gene: TRBV28; D gene: NA; J gene: TRBJ2-3; CDR3 DNA: TGTGCCAGCAGTCGCTTAGATACGCAGTATTTT; CDR3 protein: CASSRLDTQYF